Presented here are 20 T cell receptor beta chains from one specimen sequenced in a study of blood T cell repertoires in COVID-19. Only in-frame clones appear in the TCRdb table, and some are missing; sequencing was by immunoSEQ multiplex PCR. The data show about 170,000 clones, with approximately 79% seen just once and about 3% held by the top ten. The sample comprised peripheral blood. These TCRs come from a woman over 75 with acute or convalescent COVID-19.

This clone was seen only once. A junction boundary mismatches the germline segment, possibly from a read error. This sequence joins TRBV7-9 and TRBJ2-2; D might be TRBD2 (5 bases). Germline CDR1 reads SEHNR; CDR2 reads FQNEAQ (reference sequence). The CDR3 is 13 residues long. The CDR3 region has the DNA TGTGCCAGCAGCTTAAGGGAGCCCGGAGAGCTGTTTTTT. Translation: CASSLREPGELFF.

The chain is built from TRBV5-1 and TRBJ1-3, with a possible D match to TRBD1 (5 bases). Germline V gene data show CDR1 as SGHRS and CDR2 as YFSETQ. This CDR3 comprises 14 residues. V was pared by 4 bases and J by 3 bases, with 11 bases between. The DNA of the CDR3 is TGCGCCAGCAGCCCCGGAGGGGATGGAAACACCATATATTTT. It is translated as CASSPGGDGNTIYF. The variable domain in full, completed from reference TRBV5-1 and TRBJ1-3, reads KAGVTQTPRYLIKTRGQQVTLSCSPISGHRSVSWYQQTPGQGLQFLFEYFSETQRNKGNFPGRFSGRQFSNSRSEMNVSTLELGDSALYLCASSPGGDGNTIYFGEGSWLTVV.

The chain combines TRBV18 with TRBJ2-1; D is undetermined. Germline assignment: CDR1 KGHSH and CDR2 LQKENI. The V end lost 4 bases, the J end lost 5 bases, and 9 bases lay between the germline ends. This CDR3 comprises 13 residues. The CDR3 DNA is TGTGCCAGCTCACTAAATTCTGACAATGAGCAGTTCTTC. Amino acid sequence: CASSLNSDNEQFF.

This clone was found once. This chain joins TRBV2 and TRBJ2-3, with a possible D match to TRBD2 (5 bases). The V and J ends lost 5 bases and 5 bases respectively, with 14 bases between them. Germline CDR1 reads SNHLY; CDR2 reads FYNNEI. The CDR3 sequence is 14 residues long. Here the CDR3 DNA reads TGTGCCAGCAGTAGGAACACGGGGAGAGATACGCAGTATTTT. It codes for CASSRNTGRDTQYF.

V gene TRBV27 combines with J gene TRBJ2-3; D might be TRBD2 (6 bases). Trimming stripped 3 bases from V and 1 base from J, with 17 bases between. Germline assignment: CDR1 MNHEY and CDR2 SMNVEV (reference sequence). CDR3 length equals 17 residues. CDR3 loop: CASSFLYSGGGTDTQYF. CDR3 bases: TGTGCCAGCAGTTTTCTTTATAGCGGAGGAGGCACAGATACGCAGTATTTT.

The V gene is TRBV2, the J gene TRBJ2-2; TRBD2 matches 11 bases. There are 17 residues in the CDR3. V lost 2 bases, J lost 1 base, and 3 bases stayed unmatched. The germline CDR1 and CDR2 sequences are SNHLY and FYNNEI. The CDR3 DNA reads TGTGCCAGCAGTGAATGGCTAGCGGGAGGGAACACCGGGGAGCTGTTTTTT. Translated, it gives CASSEWLAGGNTGELFF.

V is TRBV24-1 and J is TRBJ1-1; D might be TRBD1 (5 bases). Germline assignment: CDR1 KGHDR and CDR2 SFDVKD. Trimming stripped 4 bases from V and 10 bases from J, with 12 bases between. The CDR3 extends over 12 amino acids. CDR3 bases: TGTGCCACCAGTGACCGTCCGGGGGTAGCTTTCTTT. Residues: CATSDRPGVAFF.

This chain connects TRBV11-2 to TRBJ2-1; 10 bases are a match to TRBD2. With 3 bases clipped from V and 5 bases from J, the junction kept 10 bases outside the gene matches. The CDR3 covers 17 residues. Germline V gives CDR1 SGHAT, CDR2 FQNNGV. The CDR3 region is CASSFDYSGGPDNEQFF. The CDR3 nucleotides read TGTGCCAGCAGCTTCGATTATAGCGGGGGGCCAGACAATGAGCAGTTCTTC.

The rearrangement joins TRBV6-5 to TRBJ1-1; the D gene is possibly TRBD1 (5 bases). Trimming stripped 5 bases from V and 7 bases from J, with 14 bases between. CDR1 MNHEY and CDR2 SVGAGI come from the germline V gene. The CDR3 runs to 13 residues. The CDR3 DNA sequence: TGTGCCAGCAGTAGACAGCTTACCCGTGAAGCTTTCTTT. Amino acid sequence: CASSRQLTREAFF.

The J gene is TRBJ1-5, the V gene TRBV28, with 7 nucleotides matching TRBD1. The CDR3 extends over 15 amino acids. V shed 3 bases and J 3 bases; nucleotides not matched to a gene: 5. The germline gives CDR1 MDHEN, CDR2 SYDVKM. In DNA form, the CDR3 reads TGTGCCAGCAGTTTTCGGACAGGCTTCAATCAGCCCCAGCATTTT. Translating it yields CASSFRTGFNQPQHF.

Only a few counts were recorded for this clone. The chain carries TRBV5-4 and TRBJ1-6; no firm D call. Germline V gives CDR1 SGHNT, CDR2 YYREEE (reference sequence). Trimming left V 2 bases short and J 7 bases short, with 10 bases between. CDR3 length: 14 residues. This CDR3 reads CASSLEQLNSPLHF. In DNA, the CDR3 is TGTGCCAGCAGCTTAGAACAGCTAAATTCACCCCTCCACTTT.

The rearrangement uses TRBV11-3 and TRBJ2-1, with 9 bases lining up with TRBD2. This CDR3 contains 16 residues. V dropped 3 bases and J dropped 0; count of bases not matched to a gene: 3. CDR1 is SGHNT, CDR2 YENEEA, per germline. The CDR3 DNA sequence: TGTGCCAGCAGCTTTAGCGGGAGAAACTCCTACAATGAGCAGTTCTTC. Translating gives CASSFSGRNSYNEQFF.

In the case of this clone: Other DNA sequences in this sample translate to the same CDR3. The V call is TRBV7-7, the J call TRBJ1-5; D not certain. The germline CDR1 and CDR2 sequences are SSHAT and FNYEAQ (reference sequence). The V gene lost 1 base and the J gene lost 5 bases, with 6 bases spanning the gap. There are 13 residues in the CDR3. DNA for the CDR3: TGTGCCAGCAGCTTAGGGCCTCATCAGCCCCAGCATTTT. Protein product: CASSLGPHQPQHF.

The chain links TRBV5-1 to TRBJ2-2; 13 bases agree with TRBD2. The J segment lost 7 bases and the V segment lost 3 bases, leaving 6 bases of the junction unmatched. Germline V lookup: CDR1 SGHRS, CDR2 YFSETQ. The length of the CDR3 is 16 residues. Here the CDR3 DNA reads TGCGCCAGCAGCTACGGACTAGCGGGAGCGGGCGGGGAGCTGTTTTTT. Translating gives CASSYGLAGAGGELFF. Full variable domain (remainder filled in from reference TRBV5-1 and TRBJ2-2): KAGVTQTPRYLIKTRGQQVTLSCSPISGHRSVSWYQQTPGQGLQFLFEYFSETQRNKGNFPGRFSGRQFSNSRSEMNVSTLELGDSALYLCASSYGLAGAGGELFFGEGSRLTVL.

Notes on this clone: The sample holds other DNA sequences that translate to the same CDR3. The genes are TRBV5-1 and TRBJ1-6; D gene unclear. With 4 bases removed from V and 3 bases from J, the gap between germline ends came to 11 bases. CDR3 length: 15 residues. Per the germline V gene, CDR1 is SGHRS and CDR2 is YFSETQ. CDR3 protein: CASSPQGSYNSPLHF. The CDR3 region has the DNA TGCGCCAGCAGCCCCCAAGGGAGCTATAATTCACCCCTCCACTTT. Together with reference TRBV5-1 and TRBJ1-6, the CDR3 gives the full variable domain: KAGVTQTPRYLIKTRGQQVTLSCSPISGHRSVSWYQQTPGQGLQFLFEYFSETQRNKGNFPGRFSGRQFSNSRSEMNVSTLELGDSALYLCASSPQGSYNSPLHFGNGTRLTVT.

In its sample, this clone was seen once. This chain links TRBV7-2 with TRBJ2-3; 11 bases match TRBD2. This CDR3 is 18 amino acids long. CDR1 and CDR2 (germline): SGHTA, FQGNSA. J gave up 2 bases and V 5 bases, and 12 bases lay outside the gene matches. The CDR3 DNA sequence: TGTGCCAGCAGCCCCCAGGGGCTAGCGGGAGGAACCACAGATACGCAGTATTTT. It is translated as CASSPQGLAGGTTDTQYF.

This clone was seen once. The CDR3, as DNA: TGCGCCAGCAGTAAACCGGGACAGGGGGAAAATGAGCAGTTCTTC. Amino acids: CASSKPGQGENEQFF. The chain is built from TRBV10-1 and TRBJ2-1; 11 bases match TRBD1. Per the germline V gene, CDR1 is WNHNN and CDR2 is SYGVQD (reference sequence). The CDR3 spans 15 residues. Germline trimming cut 5 bases from V and 7 bases from J; bases unmatched to any gene: 7.

The rearrangement joins TRBV5-1 to TRBJ2-3, with a possible D match to TRBD1 (6 bases). The CDR3 has 16 amino acids. The germline CDR1 and CDR2 sequences are SGHRS and YFSETQ. Deletions cut 4 bases from V and 6 bases from J, with 21 bases between. CDR3 nucleotide sequence: TGCGCCAGCAGCCCCGGGGCGGCAGGGGATCTGGATACGCAGTATTTT. Residues: CASSPGAAGDLDTQYF.

The rearrangement links TRBV27 to TRBJ2-7; 12 bases fit TRBD2. After removal of 5 bases from V and 9 bases from J, the junction contained 8 bases not matched to a gene. Germline V lookup: CDR1 MNHEY, CDR2 SMNVEV (reference sequence). The CDR3 length is 14 residues. CDR3 region: CASSRLAGEVRQYF. CDR3 sequence (DNA): TGTGCCAGCAGTAGACTAGCGGGAGAAGTAAGGCAGTACTTC.

The V gene is TRBV7-8, the J gene TRBJ1-4, with TRBD1 matching over 8 bases. The CDR3 is 15 residues long. J gave up 8 bases and V 5 bases, and 10 bases lay outside the gene matches. Germline assignment: CDR1 SGHVS and CDR2 FQNEAQ. CDR3 loop: CASSPTGTGEEKLFF. CDR3 nucleotide sequence: TGTGCCAGCAGCCCGACCGGGACAGGAGAAGAAAAACTGTTTTTT.